This is a list of T cell receptor beta chains from one sample in a study of lymphopenia after photon versus proton radiotherapy. Libraries were prepared by immunoSEQ multiplex PCR; TCRdb keeps only in-frame clonotypes and omits some of them. The table shows about 60,000 clones, with around 85% occurring only once. The source material was peripheral blood, sampled from a patient treated with proton-based radiotherapy. Every receptor here comes from a man between 60 and 75 years old with pancreatic cancer. The CDR3 runs from the conserved cysteine through the conserved F or W. The D gene is left open where the match is weak. Clone size is given for some rows only: seen once, a few or many times, or a class if the clone is expanded.

.,TRBV5-6,few,TRBJ2-5,CASSLPLRRKGETQYF,TGTGCCAGCAGCTTGCCGTTGCGGAGGAAAGGAGAGACCCAGTACTTC
.,TRBV6-4,.,TRBJ2-1,CASSDSRGNEQFF,TGTGCCAGCAGTGACTCGCGGGGCAATGAGCAGTTCTTC
.,TRBV13,.,TRBJ1-5,CASSLEEDLQEFRPQHF,TGTGCCAGCAGCTTAGAAGAAGACTTACAGGAGTTTCGGCCCCAGCATTTT
.,TRBV7-9,.,TRBJ2-7,CASSLAGERSYEQYF,TGTGCCAGCAGCTTAGCGGGAGAGAGATCCTACGAGCAGTACTTC
TRBD1,TRBV10-1,once,TRBJ1-4,CASSRDRNEKLFF,TGCGCCAGCAGCCGGGACAGGAATGAAAAACTGTTTTTT
.,TRBV28,.,TRBJ2-7,CASSLRLLAYEQYF,TGTGCCAGCAGTTTGAGACTGTTGGCCTACGAGCAGTACTTC
.,TRBV30,.,TRBJ1-3,CAWSAQSGNTIYF,TGTGCCTGGAGTGCCCAATCTGGAAACACCATATATTTT
.,TRBV28,.,TRBJ2-4,CASSEGLNIQYF,TGTGCCAGCAGTGAGGGTCTAAACATTCAGTACTTC
TRBD1,TRBV30,.,TRBJ1-1,CAWNQQGSPEAFF,TGTGCCTGGAATCAACAGGGGAGCCCTGAAGCTTTCTTT
.,TRBV5-5,once,TRBJ2-2,CASSSGTVNTGELFF,TGTGCCAGCAGCTCGGGGACGGTTAACACCGGGGAGCTGTTTTTT
.,TRBV18,.,TRBJ2-5,CASSRSRTEEETQYF,TGTGCCAGCTCCCGCTCAAGGACAGAGGAAGAGACCCAGTACTTC
.,TRBV6-1,.,TRBJ2-1,CASSGQWGPNEQFF,TGTGCCAGCAGTGGTCAGTGGGGGCCAAATGAGCAGTTCTTC
.,TRBV19,.,TRBJ2-2,CASREGVLFTGELFF,TGTGCCAGTAGGGAGGGAGTTTTGTTCACCGGGGAGCTGTTTTTT
TRBD1,TRBV29-1,.,TRBJ2-1,CSVSLLGQGANEQFF,TGCAGCGTTTCCCTACTGGGACAGGGGGCCAATGAGCAGTTCTTC
TRBD1,TRBV5-1,.,TRBJ1-2,CASSETGDFYGYTF,TGCGCCAGCAGCGAAACAGGGGACTTCTATGGCTACACCTTC
.,TRBV11-2,.,TRBJ2-7,CASSPTTGSSYEQYF,TGTGCCAGCAGCCCTACGACCGGGAGCTCCTACGAGCAGTACTTC
TRBD1,TRBV7-6,.,TRBJ1-2,CASSPTGTGRGGYTF,TGTGCCAGCAGCCCAACCGGGACAGGGAGGGGTGGCTACACCTTC
.,TRBV5-6,.,TRBJ1-1,CASTLRLNAEAFF,TGTGCCAGCACCTTGAGGCTAAACGCTGAAGCTTTCTTT
TRBD1,TRBV5-6,.,TRBJ1-5,CASRTGVGNQPQHF,TGTGCCAGCAGGACAGGGGTGGGCAATCAGCCCCAGCATTTT
.,TRBV2,few,TRBJ1-3,CASSGGSGNTIYF,TGTGCCAGCAGTGGGGGCTCTGGAAACACCATATATTTT
TRBD1,TRBV18,.,TRBJ2-7,CASSPGTGNYEQYF,TGTGCCAGCTCACCGGGGACAGGGAACTACGAGCAGTACTTC
TRBD2,TRBV23-1,.,TRBJ2-1,CASSQPTKPGLAGPRSYNEQFF,TGCGCCAGCAGTCAACCTACCAAGCCCGGACTAGCGGGACCCCGCTCCTACAATGAGCAGTTCTTC
TRBD1,TRBV7-8,.,TRBJ1-2,CASSPHGTGASNSEGYTF,TGTGCCAGCAGCCCGCATGGGACAGGGGCGTCAAATAGCGAAGGCTACACCTTC
TRBD2,TRBV13,.,TRBJ2-2,CASSLRLAGRGNTGELFF,TGTGCCAGCAGCCTTAGACTAGCGGGAAGGGGGAACACCGGGGAGCTGTTTTTT
.,TRBV27,.,TRBJ2-6,CASSFLGARSGANVLTF,TGTGCCAGCAGTTTCTTAGGGGCAAGGAGTGGGGCCAACGTCCTGACTTTC
.,TRBV27,few,TRBJ2-1,CASSIVPPVIPYNEQFF,TGTGCCAGCAGTATAGTACCCCCCGTCATACCCTACAATGAGCAGTTCTTC
TRBD2,TRBV9,.,TRBJ2-3,CASSRSGFLAGVTDTQYF,TGTGCCAGCAGCCGTTCCGGCTTTCTAGCGGGAGTAACGGATACGCAGTATTTT
.,TRBV5-5,.,TRBJ2-3,CASSLAQGTTDTQYF,TGTGCCAGCAGCTTGGCGCAGGGGACGACAGATACGCAGTATTTT
TRBD1,TRBV6-1,few,TRBJ1-2,CASSPGQGNYGYTF,TGTGCCAGCAGTCCGGGACAGGGTAACTATGGCTACACCTTC
.,TRBV2,.,TRBJ1-1,CASIGQKLNTEAFF,TGTGCCAGCATCGGGCAGAAGTTGAACACTGAAGCTTTCTTT
.,TRBV28,.,TRBJ1-2,CASSFLGDYGYTF,TGTGCCAGCAGTTTTCTCGGGGACTATGGCTACACCTTC
TRBD1,TRBV30,.,TRBJ1-5,CAWGTGTSQPQHF,TGTGCCTGGGGGACAGGGACCAGTCAGCCCCAGCATTTT
TRBD1,TRBV19,.,TRBJ2-5,CASSIATGSETQYF,TGTGCCAGTAGTATAGCGACAGGGTCGGAGACCCAGTACTTC
.,TRBV28,.,TRBJ2-7,CASSLPGQTSYEQYF,TGTGCCAGCAGTTTACCCGGACAGACGTCGTACGAGCAGTACTTC
.,TRBV7-8,.,TRBJ2-7,CASSLAMTLSSYEQYF,TGTGCCAGCAGCTTAGCGATGACGCTGAGCTCCTACGAGCAGTACTTC
.,TRBV10-3,.,TRBJ2-7,CAISGLSGEQYF,TGTGCCATCAGTGGGCTATCGGGCGAGCAGTACTTC
.,TRBV5-5,.,TRBJ1-5,CASSLADSSNQPQHF,TGTGCCAGCAGCTTGGCGGACAGCAGCAATCAGCCCCAGCATTTT
.,TRBV11-2,.,TRBJ1-4,CASSPRGWNEKLFF,TGTGCCAGCAGCCCCCGGGGTTGGAATGAAAAACTGTTTTTT